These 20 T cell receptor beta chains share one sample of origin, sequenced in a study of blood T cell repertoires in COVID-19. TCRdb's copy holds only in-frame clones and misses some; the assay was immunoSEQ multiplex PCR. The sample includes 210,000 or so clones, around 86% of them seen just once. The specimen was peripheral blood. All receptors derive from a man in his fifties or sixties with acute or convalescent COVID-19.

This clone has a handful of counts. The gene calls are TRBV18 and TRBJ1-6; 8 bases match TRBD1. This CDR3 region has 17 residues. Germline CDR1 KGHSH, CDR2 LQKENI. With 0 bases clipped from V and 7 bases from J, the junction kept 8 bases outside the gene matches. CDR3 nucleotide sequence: TGTGCCAGCTCACCACCGATTACAGGGGGGATAAATTCACCCCTCCACTTT. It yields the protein CASSPPITGGINSPLHF.

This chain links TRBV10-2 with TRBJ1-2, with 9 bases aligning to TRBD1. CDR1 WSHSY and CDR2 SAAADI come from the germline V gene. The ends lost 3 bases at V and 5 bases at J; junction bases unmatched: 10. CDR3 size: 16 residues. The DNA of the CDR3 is TGCGCCAGCAGTGATCCGAGGGACAGGGAGGTATATGGCTACACCTTC. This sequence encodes CASSDPRDREVYGYTF.

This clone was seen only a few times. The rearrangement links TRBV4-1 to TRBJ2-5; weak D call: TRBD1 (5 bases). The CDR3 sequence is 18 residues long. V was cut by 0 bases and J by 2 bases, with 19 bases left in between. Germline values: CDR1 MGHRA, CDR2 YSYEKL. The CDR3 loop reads CASSQEILLAGIQETQYF. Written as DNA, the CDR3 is TGCGCCAGCAGCCAAGAAATCCTCCTGGCAGGGATACAAGAGACCCAGTACTTC.

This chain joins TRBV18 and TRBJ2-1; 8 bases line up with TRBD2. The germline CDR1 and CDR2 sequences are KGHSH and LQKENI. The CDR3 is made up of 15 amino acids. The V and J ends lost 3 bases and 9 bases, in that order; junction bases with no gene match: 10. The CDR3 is CASSPLGTSSAEQFF. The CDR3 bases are TGTGCCAGCTCACCCCTCGGGACTAGTTCAGCTGAGCAGTTCTTC.

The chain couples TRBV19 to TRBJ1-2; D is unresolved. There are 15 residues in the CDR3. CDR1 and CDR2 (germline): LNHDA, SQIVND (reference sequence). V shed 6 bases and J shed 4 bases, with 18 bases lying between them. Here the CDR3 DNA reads TGTGCCAGTAGCGCGGGAAGGGCATTACCCTATGGCTACACCTTC. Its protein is CASSAGRALPYGYTF.

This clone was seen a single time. The CDR3 is CASSSSSGGQNEQFF. DNA of the CDR3: TGTGCCAGCAGTTCTTCTAGCGGGGGTCAAAATGAGCAGTTCTTC. The gene calls are TRBV6-6 and TRBJ2-1; the match to TRBD2 covers 10 bases. This CDR3 is built from 15 residues. Germline CDR1 reads MNHNY; CDR2 reads SVGAGI (reference sequence). With 4 bases clipped from V and 7 bases from J, the junction kept 7 bases outside the gene matches.

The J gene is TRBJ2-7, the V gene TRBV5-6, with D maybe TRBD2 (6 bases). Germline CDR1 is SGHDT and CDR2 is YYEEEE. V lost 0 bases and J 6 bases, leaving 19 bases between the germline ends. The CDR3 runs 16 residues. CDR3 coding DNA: TGTGCCAGCAGCTTGGAGATGGGGGGTTGGAGTGGCGAGCAGTACTTC. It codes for CASSLEMGGWSGEQYF.

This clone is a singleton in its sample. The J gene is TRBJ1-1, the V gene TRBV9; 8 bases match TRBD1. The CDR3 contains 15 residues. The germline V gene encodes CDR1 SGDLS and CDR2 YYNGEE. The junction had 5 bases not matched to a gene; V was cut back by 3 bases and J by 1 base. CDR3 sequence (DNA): TGTGCCAGCAGCGCAGGGGGACAGGCGAACACTGAAGCTTTCTTT. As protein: CASSAGGQANTEAFF.

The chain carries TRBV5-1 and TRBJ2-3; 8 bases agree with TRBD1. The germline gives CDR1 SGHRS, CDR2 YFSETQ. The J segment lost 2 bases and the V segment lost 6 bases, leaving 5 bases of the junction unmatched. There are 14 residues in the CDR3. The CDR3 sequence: CASIADRDTDTQYF. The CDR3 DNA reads TGCGCCAGCATCGCGGACAGGGACACAGATACGCAGTATTTT.

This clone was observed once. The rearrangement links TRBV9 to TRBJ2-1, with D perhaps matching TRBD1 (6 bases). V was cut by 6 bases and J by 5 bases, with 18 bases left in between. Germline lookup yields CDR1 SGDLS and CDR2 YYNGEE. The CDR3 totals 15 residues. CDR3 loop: CASTTRTAPNNEQFF. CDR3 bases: TGTGCCAGCACCACCAGGACAGCCCCTAACAATGAGCAGTTCTTC.

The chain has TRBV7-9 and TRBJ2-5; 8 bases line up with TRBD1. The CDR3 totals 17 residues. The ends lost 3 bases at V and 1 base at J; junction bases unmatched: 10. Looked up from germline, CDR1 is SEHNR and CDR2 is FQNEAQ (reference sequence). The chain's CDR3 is CASSLLVGDRSQETQYF. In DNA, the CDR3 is TGTGCCAGCAGCTTGTTAGTAGGGGACAGGAGCCAAGAGACCCAGTACTTC.

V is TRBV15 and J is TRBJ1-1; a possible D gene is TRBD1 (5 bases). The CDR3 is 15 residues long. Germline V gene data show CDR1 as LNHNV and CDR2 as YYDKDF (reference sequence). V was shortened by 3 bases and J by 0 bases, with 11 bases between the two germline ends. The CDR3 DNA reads TGTGCCACCAGCAGGTCACAGGCCATGAACACTGAAGCTTTCTTT. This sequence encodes CATSRSQAMNTEAFF. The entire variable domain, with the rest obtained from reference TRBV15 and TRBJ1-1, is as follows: DAMVIQNPRYQVTQFGKPVTLSCSQTLNHNVMYWYQQKSSQAPKLLFHYYDKDFNNEADTPDNFQSRRPNTSFCFLDIRSPGLGDTAMYLCATSRSQAMNTEAFFGQGTRLTVV.

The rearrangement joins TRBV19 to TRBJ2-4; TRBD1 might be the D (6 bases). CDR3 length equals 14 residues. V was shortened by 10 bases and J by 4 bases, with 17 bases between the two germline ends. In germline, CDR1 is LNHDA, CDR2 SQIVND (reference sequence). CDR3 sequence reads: CATLQPGQKNIQYF. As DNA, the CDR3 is TGTGCCACCTTACAACCGGGACAAAAAAACATTCAGTACTTC. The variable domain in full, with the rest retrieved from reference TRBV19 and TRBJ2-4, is DGGITQSPKYLFRKEGQNVTLSCEQNLNHDAMYWYRQDPGQGLRLIYYSQIVNDFQKGDIAEGYSVSREKKESFPLTVTSAQKNPTAFYLCATLQPGQKNIQYFGAGTRLSVL.

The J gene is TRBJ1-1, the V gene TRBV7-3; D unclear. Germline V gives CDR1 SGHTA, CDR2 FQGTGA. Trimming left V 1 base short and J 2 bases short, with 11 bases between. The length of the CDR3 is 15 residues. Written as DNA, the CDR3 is TGTGCCAGCAGCTTAAATGCGGGAGCTAACACTGAAGCTTTCTTT. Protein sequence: CASSLNAGANTEAFF.

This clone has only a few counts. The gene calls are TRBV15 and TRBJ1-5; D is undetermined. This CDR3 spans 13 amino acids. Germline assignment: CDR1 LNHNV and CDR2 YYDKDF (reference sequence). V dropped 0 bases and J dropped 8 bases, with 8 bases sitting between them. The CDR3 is CATSRDKEEPQHF. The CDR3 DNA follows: TGTGCCACCAGCAGAGATAAAGAGGAGCCCCAGCATTTT.

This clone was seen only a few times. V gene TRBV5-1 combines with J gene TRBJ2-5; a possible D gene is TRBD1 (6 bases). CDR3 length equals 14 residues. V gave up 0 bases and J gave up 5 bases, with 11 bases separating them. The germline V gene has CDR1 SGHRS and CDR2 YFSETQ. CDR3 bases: TGCGCCAGCAGCTTGGATACAGGGCTGGAGACCCAGTACTTC. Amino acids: CASSLDTGLETQYF.

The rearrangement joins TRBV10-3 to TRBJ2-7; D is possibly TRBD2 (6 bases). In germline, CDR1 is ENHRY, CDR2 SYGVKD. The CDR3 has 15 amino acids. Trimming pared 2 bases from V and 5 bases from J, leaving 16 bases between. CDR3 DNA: TGTGCCATCAGTGAGGGGGGGACGGTCATCGACGAGCAGTACTTC. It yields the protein CAISEGGTVIDEQYF.

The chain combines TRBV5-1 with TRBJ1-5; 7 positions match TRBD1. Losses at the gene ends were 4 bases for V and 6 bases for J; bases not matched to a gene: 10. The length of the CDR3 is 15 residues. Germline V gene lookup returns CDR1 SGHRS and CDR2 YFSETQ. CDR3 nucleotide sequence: TGCGCCAGCAGCCCCGACCCAGGGGGTTTTCAGCCCCAGCATTTT. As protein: CASSPDPGGFQPQHF.

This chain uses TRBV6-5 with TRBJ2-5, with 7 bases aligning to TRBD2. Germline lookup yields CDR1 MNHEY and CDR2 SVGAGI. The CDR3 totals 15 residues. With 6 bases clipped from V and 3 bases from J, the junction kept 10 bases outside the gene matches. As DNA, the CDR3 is TGTGCCAGCAGCTCAGCTGTGGCGGGGGAAGAGACCCAGTACTTC. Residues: CASSSAVAGEETQYF.

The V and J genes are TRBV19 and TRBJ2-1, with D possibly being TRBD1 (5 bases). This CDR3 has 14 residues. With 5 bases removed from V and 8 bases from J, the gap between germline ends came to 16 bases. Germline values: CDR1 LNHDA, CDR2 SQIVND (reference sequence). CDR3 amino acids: CASSSDSLRDEQFF. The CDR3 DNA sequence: TGTGCCAGTAGTTCCGACAGCCTAAGGGATGAGCAGTTCTTC.